This entry lists 8 T cell receptor beta chains sequenced from one sample in a study of graft-versus-host responses after intestinal transplantation. Only in-frame clones appear in the TCRdb table, and some are missing; sequencing was by immunoSEQ multiplex PCR. Of about 86,000 clones in the sample, around 89% are singletons; the top ten hold approximately 0.28%. These TCRs are of unknown antigen specificity. The sequencing here drew on unstimulated CD4+ T cells sorted from spleen or lymph node cells, taken before transplant. Receptor source: a human donor who was the organ donor for an intestinal transplant.

V is TRBV5-1 and J is TRBJ2-5, with TRBD1 matching over 7 bases. The ends lost 0 bases at V and 5 bases at J; junction bases unmatched: 4. Germline loops: CDR1 SGHRS, CDR2 YFSETQ. The CDR3 is 14 amino acids. DNA for the CDR3: TGCGCCAGCAGCTTGGCAGGGGGTAGGGAGACCCAGTACTTC. Translating it yields CASSLAGGRETQYF.

The CDR3 DNA is TGTGCCAGTAGTATAGTTTTGGACACGGGCCCATTGTGGGGCTACACCTTC. Encoded protein: CASSIVLDTGPLWGYTF. V is TRBV19 and J is TRBJ1-2, with D possibly being TRBD1 (5 bases). Germline loops: CDR1 LNHDA, CDR2 SQIVND (reference sequence). This CDR3 is built from 17 residues. The V end lost 1 base, the J end lost 8 bases, and 23 bases lay between the germline ends.

CDR3: CASSPPWKESGYTF. The CDR3 region has the DNA TGTGCCAGCAGCCCCCCTTGGAAGGAGTCTGGCTACACCTTC. This chain links TRBV28 with TRBJ1-2; the D is unclear. There are 14 residues in the CDR3. Germline V gene data show CDR1 as MDHEN and CDR2 as SYDVKM. Between the trimmed V and J ends, which lost 6 bases and 7 bases, there was a span of 18 bases.

The genes are TRBV15 and TRBJ2-7; D is perhaps TRBD2 (5 bases). Trimming stripped 0 bases from V and 7 bases from J, with 16 bases between. The V gene's germline CDR1 is LNHNV and CDR2 YYDKDF (reference sequence). The CDR3 totals 15 residues. CDR3 residues: CATSRDALDGSEQYF. The CDR3 DNA is TGTGCCACCAGCAGAGATGCCTTAGATGGGAGTGAGCAGTACTTC.

The chain combines TRBV4-2 with TRBJ2-6; D perhaps matches TRBD1 (5 bases). This CDR3 has 15 amino acids. V was trimmed by 1 base and J by 4 bases, leaving 8 bases between them. Germline values: CDR1 LGHNA, CDR2 YNFKEQ. The CDR3 DNA reads as TGTGCCAGCAGCCAAGGGACATCAGGGGCCAACGTCCTGACTTTC. It is translated as CASSQGTSGANVLTF.

The V gene is TRBV11-3, the J gene TRBJ2-5, with 12 bases identical to TRBD2. The CDR3 loop spans 18 amino acids. From germline, CDR1 is SGHNT and CDR2 YENEEA. J lost 2 bases, V lost 5 bases, and 12 bases had no gene match. The CDR3 DNA reads as TGTGCCAGCAGCGCGACTAGCGGGAGCCACCGTGGGCAAGAGACCCAGTACTTC. This translates into CASSATSGSHRGQETQYF.

This clone was picked up one time. The chain recombines TRBV5-1 with TRBJ2-7; 14 bases map to TRBD2. The CDR3 loop spans 15 amino acids. The J segment lost 5 bases and the V segment lost 4 bases, leaving 5 bases of the junction unmatched. Germline lookup yields CDR1 SGHRS and CDR2 YFSETQ. This CDR3 reads CASSQGTSGGHEQYF. CDR3 DNA: TGCGCCAGCAGCCAAGGGACTAGCGGGGGCCACGAGCAGTACTTC.

The V and J genes are TRBV18 and TRBJ2-7, with TRBD2 matching over 8 bases. The CDR3 contains 14 residues. Trimming at V came to 2 bases and at J to 5 bases, leaving 5 bases not matched to a gene. Germline CDR1 and CDR2: KGHSH and LQKENI. The CDR3 DNA follows: TGTGCCAGCTCACCAGAGCCTAGCGGGCACGAGCAGTACTTC. The encoded protein is CASSPEPSGHEQYF.